A selection of T cell receptor beta chains follows, all from one sample in a study of blood T cells in healthy people across ages. TCRdb redid the calling of the 5' RACE reads with MiXCR, one entry per CDR3 protein. The sample lists roughly 1,500,000 distinct CDR3 sequences, 42% seen once, with roughly 7.9% in the top ten. Sequencing input: blood. The origin of the receptors is a woman between 18 and 29 years old in good health. Both conserved end residues are part of each CDR3. A D gene is named only where the DNA matches it firmly. A row's size may be missing; if present it is once, few, many or a size class.

D gene: TRBD2; J gene: TRBJ2-4; V gene: TRBV12-5; clone size: NA; CDR3 protein: CASGGGGVSLTQYF; CDR3 DNA: TGTGCTAGTGGTGGGGGGGGAGTGAGTTTAACCCAGTACTTC
D gene: TRBD1; J gene: TRBJ2-7; V gene: TRBV6-5; clone size: NA; CDR3 protein: CASSYSPGTGFSYEQYF; CDR3 DNA: TGTGCCAGCAGTTACTCCCCCGGGACAGGGTTTTCCTACGAGCAGTACTTC
D gene: NA; J gene: TRBJ2-7; V gene: TRBV2; clone size: once; CDR3 protein: CASSESSPRSYEQYF; CDR3 DNA: TGTGCCAGCAGTGAATCAAGCCCCCGGTCCTACGAGCAGTACTTC
D gene: NA; J gene: TRBJ1-5; V gene: TRBV7-9; clone size: once; CDR3 protein: CASSYNREEPQHF; CDR3 DNA: TGTGCCAGCAGTTATAACAGGGAAGAGCCCCAGCATTTT
D gene: NA; J gene: TRBJ1-4; V gene: TRBV12-5; clone size: NA; CDR3 protein: CASGRRAGINEKLFF; CDR3 DNA: TGTGCTAGTGGCCGCAGGGCAGGGATTAATGAAAAACTGTTTTTT
D gene: TRBD1; J gene: TRBJ1-2; V gene: TRBV27; clone size: few; CDR3 protein: CASSLSGQAFYGYTF; CDR3 DNA: TGTGCCAGCAGTCTCTCGGGACAGGCCTTCTATGGCTACACCTTC
D gene: NA; J gene: TRBJ2-5; V gene: TRBV6-5; clone size: NA; CDR3 protein: CASSYSQRLGTQYF; CDR3 DNA: TGTGCCAGCAGTTACTCGCAGCGGTTGGGGACCCAGTACTTC
D gene: TRBD1; J gene: TRBJ2-1; V gene: TRBV10-3; clone size: NA; CDR3 protein: CAISDAGTGGIYNEQFF; CDR3 DNA: TGTGCCATCAGTGATGCCGGGACAGGGGGCATCTACAATGAGCAGTTCTTC
D gene: NA; J gene: TRBJ1-2; V gene: TRBV6-2/TRBV6-3; clone size: NA; CDR3 protein: CASSYLSGNGYTF; CDR3 DNA: TGTGCCAGCAGTTACCTTTCAGGGAATGGCTACACCTTC
D gene: TRBD2; J gene: TRBJ2-7; V gene: TRBV6-5; clone size: NA; CDR3 protein: CASSSGLAVNYEQYF; CDR3 DNA: TGTGCCAGCAGTTCCGGACTAGCGGTAAACTACGAGCAGTACTTC
D gene: TRBD2; J gene: TRBJ2-5; V gene: TRBV5-8; clone size: NA; CDR3 protein: CASSLGTSGVGETQYF; CDR3 DNA: TGTGCCAGCAGCCTCGGGACTAGCGGGGTTGGGGAGACCCAGTACTTC
D gene: NA; J gene: TRBJ2-3; V gene: TRBV24-1; clone size: NA; CDR3 protein: CATSDSQGSDTQYF; CDR3 DNA: TGTGCCACCAGTGACTCTCAGGGCTCAGATACGCAGTATTTT
D gene: TRBD1; J gene: TRBJ2-5; V gene: TRBV11-2; clone size: NA; CDR3 protein: CASSLTGGREQETQYF; CDR3 DNA: TGTGCCAGCAGCCTCACAGGGGGGCGGGAACAAGAGACCCAGTACTTC
D gene: TRBD2; J gene: TRBJ2-7; V gene: TRBV30; clone size: NA; CDR3 protein: CAWGGTSRYEQYF; CDR3 DNA: TGTGCCTGGGGAGGGACTAGTCGCTACGAGCAGTACTTC
D gene: NA; J gene: TRBJ2-7; V gene: TRBV5-5; clone size: NA; CDR3 protein: CASSVLRSHEQYF; CDR3 DNA: TGTGCCAGCAGCGTCCTGCGTTCCCACGAGCAGTACTTC
D gene: NA; J gene: TRBJ2-3; V gene: TRBV2; clone size: NA; CDR3 protein: CASRPSGGSDTQYF; CDR3 DNA: TGTGCCAGCCGCCCCTCCGGCGGGTCAGATACGCAGTATTTT
D gene: NA; J gene: TRBJ2-4; V gene: TRBV3-1; clone size: few; CDR3 protein: CASSLIGGGGENIQYF; CDR3 DNA: TGTGCCAGCAGCCTCATTGGGGGGGGCGGTGAAAACATTCAGTACTTC
D gene: NA; J gene: TRBJ1-2; V gene: TRBV6-6; clone size: few; CDR3 protein: CASSPFKADYGYTF; CDR3 DNA: TGTGCCAGCAGTCCCTTCAAGGCGGACTATGGCTACACCTTC
D gene: NA; J gene: TRBJ2-4; V gene: TRBV6-1; clone size: NA; CDR3 protein: CASSEVGSYGKNIQYF; CDR3 DNA: TGTGCCAGCAGTGAGGTGGGGAGTTATGGCAAAAACATTCAGTACTTC
D gene: NA; J gene: TRBJ1-5; V gene: TRBV20-1; clone size: NA; CDR3 protein: CSARLQHQAQHF; CDR3 DNA: TGCAGTGCTAGACTACAACATCAGGCCCAGCATTTT
D gene: TRBD1; J gene: TRBJ2-1; V gene: TRBV5-1; clone size: NA; CDR3 protein: CASSLGTGTGGSNEQFF; CDR3 DNA: TGCGCCAGCAGCTTGGGAACCGGGACAGGGGGATCCAATGAGCAGTTCTTC
D gene: NA; J gene: TRBJ2-4; V gene: TRBV28; clone size: few; CDR3 protein: CASSPSGPKNIQYF; CDR3 DNA: TGTGCCAGCAGTCCCTCGGGTCCCAAAAACATTCAGTACTTC
D gene: NA; J gene: TRBJ2-7; V gene: TRBV27; clone size: few; CDR3 protein: CASSLHQGTYEQYF; CDR3 DNA: TGTGCCAGCAGTTTACACCAGGGAACCTACGAGCAGTACTTC
D gene: NA; J gene: TRBJ2-5; V gene: TRBV2; clone size: NA; CDR3 protein: CASSEALDEQYF; CDR3 DNA: TGTGCCAGCAGTGAAGCGTTAGATGAGCAGTACTTC
D gene: NA; J gene: TRBJ2-7; V gene: TRBV6-1; clone size: NA; CDR3 protein: CASSDWSGVYEQYF; CDR3 DNA: TGTGCCAGCAGTGATTGGTCGGGGGTCTACGAGCAGTACTTC
D gene: TRBD2; J gene: TRBJ2-7; V gene: TRBV5-1; clone size: few; CDR3 protein: CASSLEGTSGTPKQYF; CDR3 DNA: TGCGCCAGCAGCTTGGAGGGGACTAGCGGCACACCCAAGCAGTACTTC
D gene: NA; J gene: TRBJ2-1; V gene: TRBV28; clone size: NA; CDR3 protein: CAARGAGAYNEQFF; CDR3 DNA: TGTGCAGCTAGGGGGGCGGGGGCCTACAATGAGCAGTTCTTC
D gene: TRBD1; J gene: TRBJ2-3; V gene: TRBV6-1; clone size: NA; CDR3 protein: CASSERTGGVDTQYF; CDR3 DNA: TGTGCCAGCAGTGAACGGACAGGGGGAGTAGATACGCAGTATTTT
D gene: TRBD2; J gene: TRBJ2-5; V gene: TRBV3-1; clone size: NA; CDR3 protein: CASSQNREGMYF; CDR3 DNA: TGTGCCAGCAGCCAAAACCGGGAGGGAATGTACTTC
D gene: NA; J gene: TRBJ2-3; V gene: TRBV12-3/TRBV12-4; clone size: NA; CDR3 protein: CASSLALSREDTQYF; CDR3 DNA: TGTGCCAGCAGTTTAGCGCTCTCGAGGGAAGATACGCAGTATTTT
D gene: NA; J gene: TRBJ2-4; V gene: TRBV6-5; clone size: few; CDR3 protein: CASSAFMRQDNIQYF; CDR3 DNA: TGTGCCAGCAGTGCCTTCATGAGGCAGGACAACATTCAGTACTTC
D gene: NA; J gene: TRBJ1-4; V gene: TRBV12-3/TRBV12-4; clone size: NA; CDR3 protein: CASRGLLDEKPFF; CDR3 DNA: TGTGCCAGCAGGGGACTGCTCGATGAAAAACCGTTTTTT
D gene: NA; J gene: TRBJ1-2; V gene: TRBV20-1; clone size: NA; CDR3 protein: CSPLKGESYGCTF; CDR3 DNA: NA
D gene: NA; J gene: TRBJ2-2; V gene: TRBV12-3/TRBV12-4; clone size: NA; CDR3 protein: CANLVGTGELFF; CDR3 DNA: TGTGCCAACCTAGTGGGGACCGGGGAGCTGTTTTTT